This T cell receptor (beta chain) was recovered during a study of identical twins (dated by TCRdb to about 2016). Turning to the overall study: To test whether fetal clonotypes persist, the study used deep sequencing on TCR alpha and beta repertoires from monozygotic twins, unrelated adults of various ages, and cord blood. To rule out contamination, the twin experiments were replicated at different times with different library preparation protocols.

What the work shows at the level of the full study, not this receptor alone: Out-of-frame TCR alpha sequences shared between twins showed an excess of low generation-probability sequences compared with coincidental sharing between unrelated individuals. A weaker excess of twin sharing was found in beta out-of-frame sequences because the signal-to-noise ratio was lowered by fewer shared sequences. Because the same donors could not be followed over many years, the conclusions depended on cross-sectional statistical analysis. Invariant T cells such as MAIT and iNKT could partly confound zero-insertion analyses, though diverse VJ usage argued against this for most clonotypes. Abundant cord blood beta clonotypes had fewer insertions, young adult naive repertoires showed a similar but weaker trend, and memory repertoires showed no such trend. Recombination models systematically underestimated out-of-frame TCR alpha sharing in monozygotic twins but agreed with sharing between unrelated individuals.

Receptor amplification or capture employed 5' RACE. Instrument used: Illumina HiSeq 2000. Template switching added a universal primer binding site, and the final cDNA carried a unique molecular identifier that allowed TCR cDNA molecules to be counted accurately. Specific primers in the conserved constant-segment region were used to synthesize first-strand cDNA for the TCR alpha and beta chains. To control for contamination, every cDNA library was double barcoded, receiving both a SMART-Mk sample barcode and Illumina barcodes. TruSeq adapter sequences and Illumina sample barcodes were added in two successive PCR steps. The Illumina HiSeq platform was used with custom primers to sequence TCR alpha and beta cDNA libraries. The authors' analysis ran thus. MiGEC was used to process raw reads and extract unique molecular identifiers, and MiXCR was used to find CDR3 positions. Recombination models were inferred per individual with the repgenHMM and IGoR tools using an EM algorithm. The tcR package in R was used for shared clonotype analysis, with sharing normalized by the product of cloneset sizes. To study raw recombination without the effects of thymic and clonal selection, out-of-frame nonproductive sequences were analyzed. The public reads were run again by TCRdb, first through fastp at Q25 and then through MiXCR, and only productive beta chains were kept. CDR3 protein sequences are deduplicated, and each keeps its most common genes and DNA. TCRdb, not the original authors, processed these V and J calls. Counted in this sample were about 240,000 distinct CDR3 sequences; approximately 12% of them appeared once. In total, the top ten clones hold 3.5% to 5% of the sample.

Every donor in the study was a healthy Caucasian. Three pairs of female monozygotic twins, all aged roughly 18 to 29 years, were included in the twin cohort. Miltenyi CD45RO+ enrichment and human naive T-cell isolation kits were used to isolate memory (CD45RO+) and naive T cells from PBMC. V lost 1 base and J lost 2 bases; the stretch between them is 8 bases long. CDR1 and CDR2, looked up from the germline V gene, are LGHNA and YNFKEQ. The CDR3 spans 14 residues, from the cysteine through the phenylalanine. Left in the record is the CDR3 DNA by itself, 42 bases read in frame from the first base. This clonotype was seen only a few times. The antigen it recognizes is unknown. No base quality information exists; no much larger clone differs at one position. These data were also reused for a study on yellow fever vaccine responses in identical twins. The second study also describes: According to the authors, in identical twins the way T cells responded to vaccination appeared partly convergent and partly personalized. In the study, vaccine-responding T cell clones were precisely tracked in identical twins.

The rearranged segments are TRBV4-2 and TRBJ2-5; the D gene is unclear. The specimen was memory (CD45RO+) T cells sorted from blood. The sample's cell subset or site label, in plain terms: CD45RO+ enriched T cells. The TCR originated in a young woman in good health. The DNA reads TGTGCCAGCAGCCAAGTTTTGGGACAAGAGACCCAGTACTTC. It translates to CASSQVLGQETQYF.